This TCR beta chain originates from a study of blood T cell repertoires in COVID-19. Study as a whole: Donors in the United States, Italy and Spain gave samples during acute or convalescent COVID-19.

There are 13 residues in the CDR3. Trimming pared 3 bases from V and 4 bases from J, leaving 9 bases between. Germline loops: CDR1 MNHEY, CDR2 SVGAGI. Seattle participants joined during active infection and were tracked over time. The authors' processing: Reference gene primer amplification in the assay estimated nucleated cell counts. Sequencing was performed with immunoSEQ multiplex PCR; in TCRdb, only in-frame clones are kept and a portion is missing. V, J and clone size reflect that table, while D and trimming were determined from the DNA. The data hold roughly 320,000 clones, with around 92% observed a single time.

The clonotype was recovered from a woman aged 25 to 39 with COVID-19, enrolled during active disease. Material: peripheral blood. This rearrangement joins TRBV6-5 to TRBJ1-2; D is unresolved. The CDR3 nucleotides read TGTGCCAGCAGTTATCGTCCGGTCTATGGCTACACCTTC. This codes for CASSYRPVYGYTF.